The 2 T cell receptor beta chains presented below share a single source sample, sequenced in a study of CD8+ T cells in alopecia areata. Sequencing used cDNA as its template, made by extracting RNA and reverse transcribing it. Measured with immunoSEQ multiplex PCR; TCRdb has only the in-frame clones, and not every one. This sample has about 150,000 clones; around 50% occur once, and the top ten carry approximately 6.6%. Input material: CD4+ T cells sorted from blood. Every receptor here comes from a human donor with alopecia areata.

This clone was observed a few times. The chain recombines TRBV4-1 with TRBJ1-1, with D perhaps TRBD1 (6 bases). This CDR3 spans 16 amino acids. Germline CDR1 and CDR2: MGHRA and YSYEKL. V was trimmed by 3 bases and J by 4 bases, leaving 18 bases between them. The CDR3 reads CASSHPSRTAITEAFF. The DNA of the CDR3 is TGCGCCAGCAGCCACCCTTCCCGGACAGCTATCACTGAAGCTTTCTTT.

This clone came up a few times. V usage is TRBV10-3 and J usage is TRBJ2-2, with D uncertain. The germline V and J ends were trimmed by 2 bases and 2 bases, with 6 bases remaining between them. CDR3 size: 14 residues. Germline-derived CDR1 and CDR2 are ENHRY and SYGVKD. The CDR3 nucleotides are TGTGCCATCAGTGAGAACAGAAACACCGGGGAGCTGTTTTTT. Its translation is CAISENRNTGELFF.